The 24 T cell receptor beta chains below all came from one sample that was sequenced in a study of lymphopenia after photon versus proton radiotherapy. Measured with immunoSEQ multiplex PCR; TCRdb has only the in-frame clones, and not every one. The table lists about 45,000 clones, roughly 85% of them singletons. The sequencing here drew on peripheral blood, taken from a patient treated with photon-based radiotherapy. These TCRs come from a man aged 35-49 years with gastric cancer.

CDR3 sequence: CASSQDYYEQYF. The CDR3 DNA reads TGCGCCAGCAGCCAAGATTACTACGAGCAGTACTTC. The rearrangement links TRBV4-1 to TRBJ2-7; D is ambiguous. Germline V gene data show CDR1 as MGHRA and CDR2 as YSYEKL. CDR3 size: 12 residues. Trimming removed 0 bases at V and 3 bases at J, with 3 bases between.

This chain joins TRBV7-2 and TRBJ2-2; D remains unclear. The V end lost 2 bases, the J end lost 9 bases, and 10 bases lay between the germline ends. CDR1 and CDR2 from the germline V gene are SGHTA and FQGNSA. CDR3 size: 13 residues. CDR3 nucleotides: TGTGCCAGCAGCTTACCAAACTCGAGGGAGCTGTTTTTT. It translates to CASSLPNSRELFF.

In this sample, this clone turned up once. This chain links TRBV5-6 with TRBJ2-7; maybe TRBD2 (6 bases). Germline CDR1 is SGHDT and CDR2 is YYEEEE. Trimming took 0 bases from V and 8 from J, leaving 9 bases between them. This CDR3 is 12 amino acids long. The CDR3 reads CASSLARGKQYF. CDR3 sequence (DNA): TGTGCCAGCAGCTTGGCTCGGGGGAAGCAGTACTTC.

This rearrangement joins TRBV7-6 to TRBJ2-3; 9 nucleotides match TRBD2. Germline values: CDR1 SGHVS, CDR2 FNYEAQ. Trimming removed 3 bases from V and 4 bases from J; junction bases left unmatched: 11. CDR3 length equals 17 residues. This chain's CDR3 is CASSFAAGGLRADTQYF. The CDR3 DNA reads TGTGCCAGCAGCTTCGCCGCGGGGGGGCTAAGAGCAGATACGCAGTATTTT.

The chain recombines TRBV27 with TRBJ2-2; the D is unclear. The V gene's germline CDR1 is MNHEY and CDR2 SMNVEV (reference sequence). The CDR3 contains 14 residues. Trimming took 3 bases from V and 4 from J, leaving 9 bases between them. The CDR3 protein is CASSFGLTTGELFF. CDR3 DNA sequence: TGTGCCAGCAGTTTTGGGCTTACCACCGGGGAGCTGTTTTTT.

V is TRBV2 and J is TRBJ1-1; D is uncertain. Deletions cut 3 bases from V and 10 bases from J, with 9 bases between. This CDR3 is built from 11 residues. The germline gives CDR1 SNHLY, CDR2 FYNNEI. DNA for the CDR3: TGTGCCAGCAGTGAGTGGGGTAGAGCTTTCTTT. Residues: CASSEWGRAFF.

The chain has TRBV27 and TRBJ2-5; D unresolved. The CDR3 consists of 11 residues. Between the trimmed V and J ends, which lost 9 bases and 5 bases, there was a span of 10 bases. Germline V gene lookup returns CDR1 MNHEY and CDR2 SMNVEV (reference sequence). CDR3 sequence: CASHTRETQYF. The CDR3 nucleotides are TGTGCCAGTCATACCCGGGAGACCCAGTACTTC.

The genes are TRBV19 and TRBJ1-2; 8 bases fit TRBD1. From germline, CDR1 is LNHDA and CDR2 SQIVND (reference sequence). The trim removed 4 bases at V and 4 bases at J, leaving 17 bases unmatched. The CDR3 has 18 residues. The CDR3 here is CASSTPRDRLEGLYGYTF. The CDR3 nucleotides are TGTGCCAGTAGTACGCCCCGGGACAGGCTTGAAGGTCTCTATGGCTACACCTTC.

This clone was found a few times. The CDR3 is CASSPGGGRLQPQHF. DNA for the CDR3: TGTGCCAGCAGCCCCGGGGGGGGCAGGCTTCAGCCCCAGCATTTT. The rearrangement uses TRBV5-8 and TRBJ1-5, with TRBD1 as a possible D gene (6 bases). Trimming shortened V by 4 bases and J by 6 bases, and 17 bases separated the two germline ends. The CDR3 runs to 15 residues. Germline V lookup: CDR1 SGHTS, CDR2 YDEGEE.

The gene calls are TRBV25-1 and TRBJ1-1; a possible D gene is TRBD1 (5 bases). CDR3 length equals 13 residues. V was shortened by 3 bases and J by 3 bases, with 8 bases between the two germline ends. CDR1 and CDR2 (germline): MGHDK, SYGVNS. The CDR3 loop is CASSERGDTEAFF. CDR3 in DNA: TGTGCCAGCAGTGAGCGGGGGGACACTGAAGCTTTCTTT.

V usage is TRBV11-2 and J usage is TRBJ1-1, with 9 bases fitting TRBD1. The ends lost 3 bases at V and 4 bases at J; junction bases unmatched: 6. Per germline, CDR1 SGHAT and CDR2 FQNNGV. This CDR3 has 15 amino acids. In DNA, the CDR3 is TGTGCCAGCAGCTTGGGGCACAGGGGGCCCACTGAAGCTTTCTTT. This translates into CASSLGHRGPTEAFF.

The chain carries TRBV9 and TRBJ1-6; D perhaps matches TRBD1 (5 bases). Trimming removed 4 bases from V and 7 bases from J, with 18 bases in between. CDR3 length equals 16 residues. Germline lookup yields CDR1 SGDLS and CDR2 YYNGEE. In DNA form, the CDR3 reads TGTGCCAGCAGCCCCGGGGCTCACCTCTCCAATTCACCCCTCCACTTT. Protein product: CASSPGAHLSNSPLHF.

This clone was seen a handful of times. The chain couples TRBV6-6 to TRBJ1-1; TRBD1 matches at 9 bases. Trimming at V came to 5 bases and at J to 5 bases, leaving 6 bases not matched to a gene. This CDR3 has 14 residues. In germline, CDR1 is MNHNY, CDR2 SVGAGI (reference sequence). CDR3 protein: CASSTQGAHTEAFF. The CDR3 DNA reads as TGTGCCAGCAGTACACAGGGGGCGCATACTGAAGCTTTCTTT.

J is TRBJ1-2 and V is TRBV28; 8 bases map to TRBD1. V lost 7 bases and J lost 4; bases outside the gene matches: 5. The CDR3 spans 13 residues. Germline V gene sequence: CDR1 MDHEN, CDR2 SYDVKM. For the CDR3, the DNA is TGTGCCAGCAATATACAGGGGGGCTATGGCTACACCTTC. It is translated as CASNIQGGYGYTF.

The V call is TRBV7-6, the J call TRBJ2-2, with 10 bases lining up with TRBD2. The CDR3 contains 16 residues. V was clipped by 8 bases and J by 4 bases; unmatched bases: 10. Germline V gives CDR1 SGHVS, CDR2 FNYEAQ. CDR3 in amino acids: CASEAGGLASTGELFF. CDR3 sequence (DNA): TGTGCCAGCGAAGCGGGGGGGCTGGCAAGCACCGGGGAGCTGTTTTTT.

J is TRBJ2-5 and V is TRBV10-3, with 9 positions matching TRBD2. In germline, CDR1 is ENHRY, CDR2 SYGVKD. The CDR3 totals 14 residues. After removal of 3 bases from V and 4 bases from J, the junction contained 3 bases not matched to a gene. The CDR3 spells CAISDPSGVETQYF. The CDR3 DNA sequence: TGTGCCATCAGTGATCCTAGCGGGGTAGAGACCCAGTACTTC.

The gene calls are TRBV5-1 and TRBJ2-1, with TRBD2 identical over 8 bases. This CDR3 has 16 amino acids. V lost 6 bases and J lost 2; bases outside the gene matches: 10. Germline V gene lookup returns CDR1 SGHRS and CDR2 YFSETQ. CDR3 bases: TGCGCCAGCACCCGAGGTAGCGGGGTGACCTACAATGAGCAGTTCTTC. Translated, it gives CASTRGSGVTYNEQFF.

The V gene is TRBV2, the J gene TRBJ2-7, with D tentatively TRBD1 (5 bases). Germline CDR1 and CDR2: SNHLY and FYNNEI. There are 14 residues in the CDR3. Trimming shortened V by 3 bases and J by 2 bases, and 11 bases separated the two germline ends. The CDR3 coding sequence is TGTGCCAGCAGTGATCAGGGCAGGGCCTACGAGCAGTACTTC. Amino acid sequence: CASSDQGRAYEQYF.

This clone was seen more than once but under ten times. CDR3 DNA: TGTGCCAGCAGTTGGGCAGGGGGCACAGATACGCAGTATTTT. It encodes CASSWAGGTDTQYF. The V gene is TRBV27, the J gene TRBJ2-3, with D tentatively TRBD1 (6 bases). CDR1 is MNHEY and CDR2 is SMNVEV in the germline V gene (reference sequence). V was pared by 4 bases and J by 1 base, with 9 bases between. The CDR3 is 14 residues long.

The V and J genes are TRBV7-8 and TRBJ1-4; no clear D. Germline lookup yields CDR1 SGHVS and CDR2 FQNEAQ. V gave up 1 base and J gave up 4 bases, with 13 bases separating them. The length of the CDR3 is 16 residues. CDR3 DNA sequence: TGTGCCAGCAGCTTAGAAGCTGGCGTAGGTAATGAAAAACTGTTTTTT. This codes for CASSLEAGVGNEKLFF.

The V gene is TRBV18, the J gene TRBJ2-3; possibly TRBD1 for D (5 bases). Trimming shortened V by 0 bases and J by 1 base, and 8 bases separated the two germline ends. This CDR3 spans 15 amino acids. Germline loops: CDR1 KGHSH, CDR2 LQKENI. This CDR3 is CASSPPQDGTDTQYF. In nucleotides, the CDR3 is TGTGCCAGCTCACCACCACAGGATGGCACAGATACGCAGTATTTT.

The chain recombines TRBV6-5 with TRBJ2-7; 9 positions agree with TRBD2. The CDR3 is made up of 14 amino acids. The V segment lost 4 bases and the J segment 7 bases; nucleotides outside the gene matches: 8. CDR1 and CDR2 from the germline V gene are MNHEY and SVGAGI. The chain's CDR3 is CASSSTGLAREQYF. As DNA, the CDR3 is TGTGCCAGCAGTTCAACGGGACTAGCAAGGGAGCAGTACTTC.

This clone has a single count. The chain combines TRBV7-9 with TRBJ2-3; no clear D gene. This CDR3 is built from 12 residues. Germline V lookup: CDR1 SEHNR, CDR2 FQNEAQ (reference sequence). V lost 5 bases to trimming and J lost 1 base, with 4 bases between them. CDR3 DNA sequence: TGTGCCAGCAGCCCACGCACAGATACGCAGTATTTT. It encodes CASSPRTDTQYF.

This clone occurred once. The J gene is TRBJ1-2, the V gene TRBV29-1; TRBD1 might be the D (6 bases). The ends were cut back, 4 bases at V and 2 bases at J, with 8 bases in the middle. This CDR3 spans 12 amino acids. The V gene's germline CDR1 is SQVTM and CDR2 ANQGSEA. CDR3 DNA: TGCAGCGTTGTAACAGGGAACTATGGCTACACCTTC. It specifies CSVVTGNYGYTF.